This TCR beta chain comes out of a study of cytomegalovirus exposure and HLA in healthy donors. Study-level results: CMV antigen specificity was confirmed in vitro for a few CMV-associated chains. Differences between HLA loci emerged in a later analysis of TCR association rates, with DRB1 most and HLA-C fewest.

Details on this clone: Its antigen is still unknown.

The PCR used 60 Vbeta and 13 Jbeta primers. Authors' methods: In a later analysis, some 80 million unique TCR beta chains included roughly 11 million shared by two or more donors. Assay used: immunoSEQ multiplex PCR; TCRdb lists only in-frame clones, some missing. D and trimming come from the DNA, and the V and J calls and clone size come from that table. This sample has over 100,000 clones, with about four fifths found just once. The sample comprised PBMCs. This TCR was recovered from a man aged 30-40 years in good health and CMV-seropositive.

CDR3 amino acids: CASSLGGGKYEQYF. The DNA for the CDR3 is TGTGCCAGCAGCTTAGGGGGGGGAAAATACGAGCAGTACTTC. This chain connects TRBV5-6 to TRBJ2-7; perhaps TRBD2 as D (7 bases). The germline gives CDR1 SGHDT, CDR2 YYEEEE. Trimming took off 2 bases at V and 4 bases at J, with 13 bases between the two ends. This CDR3 has 14 residues.